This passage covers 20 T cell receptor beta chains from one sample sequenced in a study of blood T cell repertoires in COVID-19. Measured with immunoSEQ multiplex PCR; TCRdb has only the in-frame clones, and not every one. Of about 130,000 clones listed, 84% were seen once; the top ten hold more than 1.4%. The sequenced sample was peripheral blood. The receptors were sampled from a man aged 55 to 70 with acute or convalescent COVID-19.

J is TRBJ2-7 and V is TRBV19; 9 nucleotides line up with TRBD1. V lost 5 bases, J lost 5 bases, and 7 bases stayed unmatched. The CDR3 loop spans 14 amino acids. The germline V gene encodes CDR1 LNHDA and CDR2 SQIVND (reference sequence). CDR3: CASSVAQGADEQYF. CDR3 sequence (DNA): TGTGCCAGTAGTGTCGCACAGGGGGCGGACGAGCAGTACTTC.

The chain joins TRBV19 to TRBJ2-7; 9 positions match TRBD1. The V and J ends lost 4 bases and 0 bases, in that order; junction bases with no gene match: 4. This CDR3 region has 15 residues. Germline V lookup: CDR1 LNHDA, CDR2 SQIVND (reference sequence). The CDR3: CASSRTGAPSYEQYF. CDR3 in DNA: TGTGCCAGTAGTAGGACAGGGGCTCCCTCCTACGAGCAGTACTTC.

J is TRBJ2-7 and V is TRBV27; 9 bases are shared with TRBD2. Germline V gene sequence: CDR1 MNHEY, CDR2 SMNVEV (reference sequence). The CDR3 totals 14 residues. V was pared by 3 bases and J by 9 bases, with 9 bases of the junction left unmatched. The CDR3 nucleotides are TGTGCCAGCAGTTTCCCCGGGACTAGCTCTGCGCAGTACTTC. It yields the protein CASSFPGTSSAQYF.

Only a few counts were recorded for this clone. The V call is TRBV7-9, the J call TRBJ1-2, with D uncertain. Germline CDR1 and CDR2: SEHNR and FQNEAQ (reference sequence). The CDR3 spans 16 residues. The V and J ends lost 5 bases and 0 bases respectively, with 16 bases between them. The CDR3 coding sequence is TGTGCCAGCAGCCCACTTCGGGATCAGACTAACTATGGCTACACCTTC. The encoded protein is CASSPLRDQTNYGYTF.

The DNA for the CDR3 is TGTGCCAGCAGTCCCAAACGGGGGGGTCTCCAAGAGACCCAGTACTTC. This translates into CASSPKRGGLQETQYF. The chain links TRBV6-6 to TRBJ2-5, with 8 bases fitting TRBD2. J lost 1 base, V lost 5 bases, and 9 bases had no gene match. The germline V gene has CDR1 MNHNY and CDR2 SVGAGI (reference sequence). The CDR3 totals 16 residues.

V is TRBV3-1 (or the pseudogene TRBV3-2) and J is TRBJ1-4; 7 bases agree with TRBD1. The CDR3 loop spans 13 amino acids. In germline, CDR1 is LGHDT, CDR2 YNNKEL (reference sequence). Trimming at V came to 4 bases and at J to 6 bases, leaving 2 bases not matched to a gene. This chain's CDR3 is CASSRQGDEKLFF. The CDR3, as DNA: TGTGCCAGCAGCCGACAGGGTGATGAAAAACTGTTTTTT.

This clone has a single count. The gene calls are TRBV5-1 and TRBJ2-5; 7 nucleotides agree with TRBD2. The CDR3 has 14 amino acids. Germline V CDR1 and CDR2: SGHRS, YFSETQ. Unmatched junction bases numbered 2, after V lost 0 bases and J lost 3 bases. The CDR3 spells CASSLDGGEETQYF. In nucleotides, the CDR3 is TGCGCCAGCAGCTTGGATGGGGGGGAAGAGACCCAGTACTTC.

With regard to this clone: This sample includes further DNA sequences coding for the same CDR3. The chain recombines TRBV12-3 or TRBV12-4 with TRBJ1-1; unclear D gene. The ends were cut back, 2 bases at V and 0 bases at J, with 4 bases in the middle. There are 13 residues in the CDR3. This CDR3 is CASSLTVNTEAFF. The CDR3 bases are TGTGCCAGCAGTTTAACGGTGAACACTGAAGCTTTCTTT.

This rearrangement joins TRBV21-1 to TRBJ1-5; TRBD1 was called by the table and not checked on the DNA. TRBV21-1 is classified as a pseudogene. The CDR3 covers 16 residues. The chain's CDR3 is CASSKVYRDRLFPQHF. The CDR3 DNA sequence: TGTGCCAGCAGCAAAGTTTACAGGGACCGACTCTTCCCCCAGCATTTT.

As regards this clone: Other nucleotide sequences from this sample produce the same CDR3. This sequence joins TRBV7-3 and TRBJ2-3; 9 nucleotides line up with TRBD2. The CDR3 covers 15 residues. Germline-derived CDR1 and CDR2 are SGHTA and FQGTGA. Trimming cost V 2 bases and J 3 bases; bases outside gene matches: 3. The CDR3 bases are TGTGCCAGCAGCTTAGCGGGGGGGGCGACAGATACGCAGTATTTT. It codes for CASSLAGGATDTQYF. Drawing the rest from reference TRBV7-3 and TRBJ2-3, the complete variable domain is GAGVSQTPSNKVTEKGKYVELRCDPISGHTALYWYRQSLGQGPEFLIYFQGTGAADDSGLPNDRFFAVRPEGSVSTLKIQRTERGDSAVYLCASSLAGGATDTQYFGPGTRLTVL.

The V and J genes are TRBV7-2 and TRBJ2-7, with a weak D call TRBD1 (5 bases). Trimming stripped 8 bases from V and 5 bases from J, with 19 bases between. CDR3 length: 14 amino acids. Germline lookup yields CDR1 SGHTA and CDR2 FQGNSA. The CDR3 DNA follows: TGTGCCAGCCGGGCGAGTTTAGGGGCCAACGAGCAGTACTTC. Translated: CASRASLGANEQYF.

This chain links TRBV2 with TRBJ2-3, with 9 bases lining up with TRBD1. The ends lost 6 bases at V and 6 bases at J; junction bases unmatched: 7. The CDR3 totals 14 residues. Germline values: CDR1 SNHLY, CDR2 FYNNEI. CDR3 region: CASSEGQGEDTQYF. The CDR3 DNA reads TGTGCCAGCAGCGAGGGACAGGGAGAGGATACGCAGTATTTT.

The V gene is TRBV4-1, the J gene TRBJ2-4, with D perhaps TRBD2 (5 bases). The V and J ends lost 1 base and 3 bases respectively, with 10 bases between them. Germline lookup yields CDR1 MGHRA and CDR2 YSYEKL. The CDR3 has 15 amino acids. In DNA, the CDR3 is TGCGCCAGCAGCCAAGTACCCGCGGGCAAAAACATTCAGTACTTC. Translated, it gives CASSQVPAGKNIQYF.

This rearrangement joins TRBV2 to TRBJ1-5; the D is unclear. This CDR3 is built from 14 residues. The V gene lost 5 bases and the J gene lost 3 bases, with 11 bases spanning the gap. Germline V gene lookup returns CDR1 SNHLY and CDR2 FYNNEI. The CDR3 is CASSTEAVNQPQHF. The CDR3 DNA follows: TGTGCCAGCAGTACCGAGGCAGTCAATCAGCCCCAGCATTTT.

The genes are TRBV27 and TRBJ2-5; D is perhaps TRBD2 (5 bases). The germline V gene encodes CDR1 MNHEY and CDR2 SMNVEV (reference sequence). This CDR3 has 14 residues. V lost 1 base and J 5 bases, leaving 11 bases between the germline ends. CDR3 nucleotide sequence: TGTGCCAGCAGTTTATACGGAGGCTGGGAGACCCAGTACTTC. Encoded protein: CASSLYGGWETQYF.

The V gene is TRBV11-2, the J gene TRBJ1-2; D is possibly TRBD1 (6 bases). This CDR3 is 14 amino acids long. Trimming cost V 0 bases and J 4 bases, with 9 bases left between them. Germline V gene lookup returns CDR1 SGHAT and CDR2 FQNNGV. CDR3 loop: CASSLDWGPYGYTF. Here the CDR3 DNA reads TGTGCCAGCAGCTTAGATTGGGGGCCCTATGGCTACACCTTC. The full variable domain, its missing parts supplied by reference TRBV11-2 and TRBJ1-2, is EAGVAQSPRYKIIEKRQSVAFWCNPISGHATLYWYQQILGQGPKLLIQFQNNGVVDDSQLPKDRFSAERLKGVDSTLKIQPAKLEDSAVYLCASSLDWGPYGYTFGSGTRLTVV.

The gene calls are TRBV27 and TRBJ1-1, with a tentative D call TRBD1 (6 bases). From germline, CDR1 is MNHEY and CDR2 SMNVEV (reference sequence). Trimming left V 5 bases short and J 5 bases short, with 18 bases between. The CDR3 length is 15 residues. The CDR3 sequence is CASSARRLRGTEAFF. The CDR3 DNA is TGTGCCAGCAGTGCCCGAAGGCTCAGGGGAACTGAAGCTTTCTTT.

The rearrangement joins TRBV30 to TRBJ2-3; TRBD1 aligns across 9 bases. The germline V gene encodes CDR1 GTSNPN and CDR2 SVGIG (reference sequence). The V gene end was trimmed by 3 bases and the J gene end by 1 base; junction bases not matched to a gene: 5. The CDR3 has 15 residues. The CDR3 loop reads CAWRNRDRGTDTQYF. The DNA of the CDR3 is TGTGCCTGGAGGAACCGGGACAGGGGCACAGATACGCAGTATTTT. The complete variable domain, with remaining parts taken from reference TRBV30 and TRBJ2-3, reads SQTIHQWPATLVQPVGSPLSLECTVEGTSNPNLYWYRQAAGRGLQLLFYSVGIGQISSEVPQNLSASRPQDRQFILSSKKLLLSDSGFYLCAWRNRDRGTDTQYFGPGTRLTVL.

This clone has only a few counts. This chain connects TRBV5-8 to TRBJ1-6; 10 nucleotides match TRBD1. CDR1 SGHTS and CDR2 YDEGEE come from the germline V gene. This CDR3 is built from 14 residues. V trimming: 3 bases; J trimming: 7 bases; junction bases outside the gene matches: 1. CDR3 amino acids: CASSWDRGNSPLHF. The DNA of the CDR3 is TGTGCCAGCAGCTGGGACAGGGGCAATTCACCCCTCCACTTT.

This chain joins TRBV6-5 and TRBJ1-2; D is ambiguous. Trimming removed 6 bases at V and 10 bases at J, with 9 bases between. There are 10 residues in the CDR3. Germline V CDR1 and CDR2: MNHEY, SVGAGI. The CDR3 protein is CASRNGAYTF. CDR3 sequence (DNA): TGTGCCAGCAGAAACGGAGCCTACACCTTC.